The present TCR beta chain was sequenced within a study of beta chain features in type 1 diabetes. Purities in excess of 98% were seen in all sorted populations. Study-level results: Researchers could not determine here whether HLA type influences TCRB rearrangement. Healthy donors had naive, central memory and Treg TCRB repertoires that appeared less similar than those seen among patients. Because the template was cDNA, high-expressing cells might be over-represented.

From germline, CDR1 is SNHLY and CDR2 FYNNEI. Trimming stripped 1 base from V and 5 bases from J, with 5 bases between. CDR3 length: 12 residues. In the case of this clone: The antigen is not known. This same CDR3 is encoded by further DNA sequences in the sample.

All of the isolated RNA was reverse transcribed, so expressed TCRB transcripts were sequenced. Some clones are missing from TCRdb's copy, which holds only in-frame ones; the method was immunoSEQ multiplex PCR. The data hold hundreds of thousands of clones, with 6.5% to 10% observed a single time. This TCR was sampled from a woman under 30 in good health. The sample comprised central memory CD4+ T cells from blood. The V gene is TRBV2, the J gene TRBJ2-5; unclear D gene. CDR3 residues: CASSEVLETQYF. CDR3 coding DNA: TGTGCCAGCAGTGAAGTTCTGGAGACCCAGTACTTC. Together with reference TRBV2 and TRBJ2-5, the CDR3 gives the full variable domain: EPEVTQTPSHQVTQMGQEVILRCVPISNHLYFYWYRQILGQKVEFLVSFYNNEISEKSEIFDDQFSVERPDGSNFTLKIRSTKLEDSAMYFCASSEVLETQYFGPGTRLLVL.